These 28 T cell receptor beta chains share one sample of origin, sequenced in a study of blood T cell repertoires in COVID-19 (dated by TCRdb to the early 2020s). Library method: the immunoSEQ multiplex PCR assay. Drawn from immuneACCESS, this table holds only the in-frame rearrangements with V and J called that TCRdb kept. Clones are partly lost; checked studies trace under half to an unresolved V gene and leave the rest unexplained. The table for this sample lists around 390,000 clones; approximately 87% of them were counted only once. The ten largest clonotypes hold 10% of the sample. Material: PBMCs or T cells enriched from blood (not recorded which). These receptors all come from a woman aged 45-60 years who had recovered from COVID-19.

This chain links TRBV7-9 with TRBJ1-2; D is perhaps TRBD1 (6 bases). Germline lookup yields CDR1 SEHNR and CDR2 FQNEAQ (reference sequence). The CDR3 sequence is 13 residues long. Trimming pared 3 bases from V and 8 bases from J, leaving 13 bases between. This CDR3 reads CASSFAGGRGYTF. CDR3 DNA sequence: TGTGCCAGCAGCTTCGCGGGGGGCCGAGGCTACACCTTC.

The rearrangement links TRBV3-1 (or the pseudogene TRBV3-2) to TRBJ1-2; TRBD1 aligns across 10 bases. J was trimmed by 8 bases and V by 3 bases; bases with no gene match: 12. The CDR3 runs to 16 residues. CDR1 is LGHDT, CDR2 YNNKEL, per germline (reference sequence). The CDR3 DNA sequence: TGTGCCAGCAGCCACACTGGGAGACAGGGGGCGCCCGGCTACACCTTC. This sequence encodes CASSHTGRQGAPGYTF.

J is TRBJ2-2 and V is TRBV7-9; 7 positions agree with TRBD1. The CDR3 consists of 15 residues. V lost 5 bases to trimming and J lost 1 base; unmatched junction nucleotides: 4. From germline, CDR1 is SEHNR and CDR2 FQNEAQ (reference sequence). The CDR3 sequence is CASSPPGGNTGELFF. CDR3 nucleotide sequence: TGTGCCAGCAGCCCCCCAGGGGGGAACACCGGGGAGCTGTTTTTT.

This rearrangement joins TRBV9 to TRBJ1-2; 10 bases are a match to TRBD1. Germline CDR1 reads SGDLS; CDR2 reads YYNGEE. Germline trimming cut 4 bases from V and 6 bases from J; bases unmatched to any gene: 9. The CDR3 extends over 15 amino acids. CDR3 coding DNA: TGTGCCAGCAGCTTACATAGCGACAGGGGGCATGGCTACACCTTC. This gives the protein CASSLHSDRGHGYTF.

This clone showed up just a few times. In the same sample, other DNA sequences code for this CDR3. This rearrangement joins TRBV7-2 to TRBJ2-5; 7 bases line up with TRBD2. V shed 1 base and J 4 bases; nucleotides not matched to a gene: 3. This CDR3 has 14 residues. The germline CDR1 and CDR2 sequences are SGHTA and FQGNSA. The CDR3 is CASSLGGGGETQYF. CDR3 nucleotides: TGTGCCAGCAGCTTAGGCGGGGGTGGAGAGACCCAGTACTTC.

In its sample, this clone was seen once. J is TRBJ1-4 and V is TRBV5-1; 10 bases match TRBD1. After removal of 0 bases from V and 6 bases from J, the junction contained 2 bases not matched to a gene. The CDR3 totals 15 residues. Germline CDR1 and CDR2: SGHRS and YFSETQ. CDR3 bases: TGCGCCAGCAGCTTGGCGGACAGGGGGGATGAAAAACTGTTTTTT. Translating it yields CASSLADRGDEKLFF.

The chain joins TRBV5-1 to TRBJ1-4, with 7 nucleotides matching TRBD1. With V trimmed by 2 bases and J by 2 bases, 9 bases remained unmatched. The germline CDR1 and CDR2 sequences are SGHRS and YFSETQ. This CDR3 has 17 amino acids. The CDR3 nucleotides read TGCGCCAGCAGCTTTAACAGCCCGGGACAGACTAATGAAAAACTGTTTTTT. Translated, it gives CASSFNSPGQTNEKLFF.

The rearrangement joins TRBV28 to TRBJ1-2; maybe TRBD1 (6 bases). Deletions cut 8 bases from V and 3 bases from J, with 7 bases between. The CDR3 has 11 residues. Germline CDR1 is MDHEN and CDR2 is SYDVKM. CDR3 DNA: TGTGCCAGCGGACAGTACTATGGCTACACCTTC. Translation gives CASGQYYGYTF.

The gene calls are TRBV15 and TRBJ1-1, with 7 bases that match TRBD1. CDR1 is LNHNV and CDR2 is YYDKDF in the germline V gene (reference sequence). The junction had 4 bases not matched to a gene; V was cut back by 5 bases and J by 1 base. The CDR3 covers 14 residues. The CDR3 DNA reads as TGTGCCACCAGCCCTGGGACAGCGAACACTGAAGCTTTCTTT. It yields the protein CATSPGTANTEAFF. The full variable domain, with the rest looked up from reference TRBV15 and TRBJ1-1, is DAMVIQNPRYQVTQFGKPVTLSCSQTLNHNVMYWYQQKSSQAPKLLFHYYDKDFNNEADTPDNFQSRRPNTSFCFLDIRSPGLGDTAMYLCATSPGTANTEAFFGQGTRLTVV.

The chain joins TRBV12-1 to TRBJ2-7; the table's D gene call, TRBD1, was not cross checked with the DNA. TRBV12-1 is listed as a pseudogene. The CDR3 spans 14 residues. Here the CDR3 reads CAQRGRYRGDEQYF. In DNA, the CDR3 is TGTGCCCAAAGGGGAAGATATAGGGGCGACGAGCAGTACTTC.

This chain connects TRBV19 to TRBJ1-6, with 10 bases fitting TRBD1. The CDR3 loop spans 13 amino acids. CDR1 LNHDA and CDR2 SQIVND come from the germline V gene (reference sequence). Losses at the gene ends were 6 bases for V and 9 bases for J; bases not matched to a gene: 2. The CDR3 sequence is CASRDRGFSPLHF. CDR3 DNA sequence: TGTGCCAGTAGGGACAGGGGGTTTTCACCCCTCCACTTT. Combining the CDR3 with reference TRBV19 and TRBJ1-6 gives the whole variable domain DGGITQSPKYLFRKEGQNVTLSCEQNLNHDAMYWYRQDPGQGLRLIYYSQIVNDFQKGDIAEGYSVSREKKESFPLTVTSAQKNPTAFYLCASRDRGFSPLHFGNGTRLTVT.

Only a few counts were recorded for this clone. V gene TRBV27 combines with J gene TRBJ1-3, with D hard to call. The CDR3 length is 14 residues. CDR1 and CDR2 from the germline V gene are MNHEY and SMNVEV (reference sequence). Trimming removed 5 bases at V and 0 bases at J, with 8 bases between. The CDR3 DNA reads TGTGCCAGCAGTCTCCGGTCCTCTGGAAACACCATATATTTT. It translates to CASSLRSSGNTIYF.

This clone has just one count. Written as DNA, the CDR3 is TGTGCCAGCAGTTTATTATACCCAGGGGTTGGGCAGTACTTC. Encoded protein: CASSLLYPGVGQYF. This chain connects TRBV28 to TRBJ2-7, with D tentatively TRBD1 (6 bases). V was trimmed by 1 base and J by 9 bases, leaving 16 bases between them. In germline, CDR1 is MDHEN, CDR2 SYDVKM. CDR3 length: 14 amino acids. The whole variable domain, filled in from reference TRBV28 and TRBJ2-7, reads DVKVTQSSRYLVKRTGEKVFLECVQDMDHENMFWYRQDPGLGLRLIYFSYDVKMKEKGDIPEGYSVSREKKERFSLILESASTNQTSMYLCASSLLYPGVGQYFGPGTRLTVT.

The CDR3 sequence: CASSPHPQGLTDTQYF. Here the CDR3 DNA reads TGTGCCAGCAGCCCCCATCCCCAGGGCCTCACAGATACGCAGTATTTT. The V call is TRBV5-6, the J call TRBJ2-3; TRBD1 is a possible D gene (5 bases). CDR3 length: 16 residues. The ends were cut back, 4 bases at V and 2 bases at J, with 17 bases in the middle. The germline V gene encodes CDR1 SGHDT and CDR2 YYEEEE. The full variable domain, with the rest looked up from reference TRBV5-6 and TRBJ2-3, is DAGVTQSPTHLIKTRGQQVTLRCSPKSGHDTVSWYQQALGQGPQFIFQYYEEEERQRGNFPDRFSGHQFPNYSSELNVNALLLGDSALYLCASSPHPQGLTDTQYFGPGTRLTVL.

This rearrangement joins TRBV7-9 to TRBJ2-7; D might be TRBD1 (6 bases). Per germline, CDR1 SEHNR and CDR2 FQNEAQ (reference sequence). V was cut by 5 bases and J by 6 bases, with 14 bases left in between. The length of the CDR3 is 13 residues. The CDR3: CASSRGGGGEQYF. CDR3 coding DNA: TGTGCCAGCAGCCGAGGTGGGGGCGGCGAGCAGTACTTC.

The V call is TRBV7-2, the J call TRBJ2-7; D gene uncertain. V was shortened by 4 bases and J by 2 bases, with 15 bases between the two germline ends. The germline V gene encodes CDR1 SGHTA and CDR2 FQGNSA. This CDR3 has 15 amino acids. CDR3 DNA: TGTGCCAGCAGCTCCCCCCACGATGCGACCTACGAGCAGTACTTC. It yields the protein CASSSPHDATYEQYF. The whole variable domain, filled in from reference TRBV7-2 and TRBJ2-7, reads GAGVSQSPSNKVTEKGKDVELRCDPISGHTALYWYRQSLGQGLEFLIYFQGNSAPDKSGLPSDRFSAERTGGSVSTLTIQRTQQEDSAVYLCASSSPHDATYEQYFGPGTRLTVT.

CDR3 nucleotides: TGTGCCAGCAGCCTATACAGGGACTATGGCTACACCTTC. Protein sequence: CASSLYRDYGYTF. The chain links TRBV7-8 to TRBJ1-2, with D possibly matching TRBD1 (6 bases). The CDR3 contains 13 residues. From germline, CDR1 is SGHVS and CDR2 FQNEAQ. Trimming removed 5 bases from V and 3 bases from J, with 10 bases in between. Combining the CDR3 with reference TRBV7-8 and TRBJ1-2 gives the whole variable domain GAGVSQSPRYKVAKRGQDVALRCDPISGHVSLFWYQQALGQGPEFLTYFQNEAQLDKSGLPSDRFFAERPEGSVSTLKIQRTQQEDSAVYLCASSLYRDYGYTFGSGTRLTVV.

V is TRBV3-1 (or the pseudogene TRBV3-2) and J is TRBJ1-2, with D perhaps matching TRBD1 (5 bases). CDR3 length equals 14 residues. Per germline, CDR1 LGHDT and CDR2 YNNKEL (reference sequence). V lost 0 bases to trimming and J lost 7 bases, with 12 bases between them. Written as DNA, the CDR3 is TGTGCCAGCAGCCAAGATGTGGGGCGAAGTGGCTACACCTTC. This codes for CASSQDVGRSGYTF.

The chain couples TRBV5-8 to TRBJ1-6, with a tentative D call TRBD1 (5 bases). V lost 5 bases and J lost 7, with 13 bases in between. The germline CDR1 and CDR2 sequences are SGHTS and YDEGEE. This CDR3 spans 14 amino acids. CDR3 sequence (DNA): TGTGCCAGCAGTAGTGGGGGGATCAATTCACCCCTCCACTTT. Amino acids: CASSSGGINSPLHF.

The chain links TRBV5-1 to TRBJ2-1, with 7 nucleotides matching TRBD2. Losses at the gene ends were 4 bases for V and 0 bases for J; bases not matched to a gene: 10. Germline V gene lookup returns CDR1 SGHRS and CDR2 YFSETQ. The CDR3 totals 17 residues. For the CDR3, the DNA is TGCGCCAGCAGCCCAGCTAGCGGCGTGATCTCCTACAATGAGCAGTTCTTC. Protein sequence: CASSPASGVISYNEQFF.

The rearrangement links TRBV19 to TRBJ2-6, with a weak D call TRBD1 (6 bases). The V and J ends lost 5 bases and 2 bases respectively, with 16 bases between them. CDR1 is LNHDA, CDR2 SQIVND, per germline (reference sequence). The length of the CDR3 is 17 residues. The CDR3 nucleotides are TGTGCCAGTAGTGCCACGACAGGTAGACCTGGGGCCAACGTCCTGACTTTC. Encoded protein: CASSATTGRPGANVLTF.

The chain employs TRBV19 and TRBJ1-2, with 9 bases identical to TRBD1. V shed 4 bases, J shed 6 bases, and the junction held 3 bases outside the gene matches. Per germline, CDR1 LNHDA and CDR2 SQIVND (reference sequence). The CDR3 has 13 residues. CDR3 sequence reads: CASSTQGAHGYTF. The CDR3 nucleotides read TGTGCCAGTAGTACACAGGGGGCGCATGGCTACACCTTC. The variable domain in full, with the rest retrieved from reference TRBV19 and TRBJ1-2, is DGGITQSPKYLFRKEGQNVTLSCEQNLNHDAMYWYRQDPGQGLRLIYYSQIVNDFQKGDIAEGYSVSREKKESFPLTVTSAQKNPTAFYLCASSTQGAHGYTFGSGTRLTVV.

The chain links TRBV5-5 to TRBJ2-1; a weak D match, TRBD1 (5 bases). This CDR3 has 15 residues. The ends were cut back, 4 bases at V and 1 base at J, with 12 bases in the middle. CDR1 and CDR2 (germline): SGHKS, YYEKEE (reference sequence). The DNA of the CDR3 is TGTGCCAGCAGCCTAACGGACAAATCCTACAATGAGCAGTTCTTC. Translation gives CASSLTDKSYNEQFF.

This clone was counted a few times. The genes are TRBV27 and TRBJ1-1, with D uncertain. CDR3 length: 13 amino acids. The germline CDR1 and CDR2 sequences are MNHEY and SMNVEV (reference sequence). V was cut by 3 bases and J by 1 base, with 6 bases left in between. The CDR3 nucleotides read TGTGCCAGCAGTTTTAGTAGGAACACTGAAGCTTTCTTT. This gives the protein CASSFSRNTEAFF.

This rearrangement joins TRBV30 to TRBJ1-3; TRBD1 matches 8 bases. The CDR3 loop spans 16 amino acids. J lost 7 bases, V lost 0 bases, and 11 bases had no gene match. Per germline, CDR1 GTSNPN and CDR2 SVGIG (reference sequence). The CDR3 nucleotides are TGTGCCTGGAGTGTACCCGCCGCAGGGGGCTACAACACCATATATTTT. This gives the protein CAWSVPAAGGYNTIYF. The full variable domain, rest sourced from reference TRBV30 and TRBJ1-3, is SQTIHQWPATLVQPVGSPLSLECTVEGTSNPNLYWYRQAAGRGLQLLFYSVGIGQISSEVPQNLSASRPQDRQFILSSKKLLLSDSGFYLCAWSVPAAGGYNTIYFGEGSWLTVV.

The rearrangement joins TRBV20-1 to TRBJ2-5; D gene unclear. Germline CDR1 DFQATT, CDR2 SNEGSKA (reference sequence). The CDR3 spans 11 residues. Trimming removed 3 bases at V and 2 bases at J, with 4 bases between. The CDR3 spells CSASVQETQYF. As DNA, the CDR3 is TGCAGTGCTAGCGTACAAGAGACCCAGTACTTC.

CDR3 nucleotides: TGTGCCAGCAGCTCGGGACAGGGGGTCTCTGGAAACACCATATATTTT. Encoded protein: CASSSGQGVSGNTIYF. The V gene is TRBV16, the J gene TRBJ1-3; 11 bases line up with TRBD1. In germline, CDR1 is KGHSY, CDR2 FQNENV. J was trimmed by 0 bases and V by 5 bases; bases with no gene match: 3. The length of the CDR3 is 16 residues.

The rearrangement joins TRBV6-5 to TRBJ1-3; TRBD1 aligns across 7 bases. This CDR3 contains 12 residues. With V trimmed by 8 bases and J by 2 bases, 0 bases remained unmatched. The germline CDR1 and CDR2 sequences are MNHEY and SVGAGI. The CDR3 is CASGTAGNTIYF. The CDR3 coding sequence is TGTGCCAGCGGGACAGCTGGAAACACCATATATTTT.